Listed below are T cell receptor beta chains from one sample, sequenced in a study of T cells in Graves' hyperthyroidism and ophthalmopathy. TCRdb reanalysed the multiplex PCR reads using MiXCR and keeps one entry per CDR3 protein. In the table there are about 59,000 distinct CDR3 sequences, 53% of which are singletons. The sample comprised blood. Receptors originate from a woman aged 55-69 years with Graves' ophthalmopathy. Both conserved end residues are part of each CDR3. Fields, in order: CDR3 length, D gene, V gene, CDR3 protein. D genes are given only for firm matches.

14	TRBD1	TRBV7-6	CASCWGTGSQPQHF
21	TRBD2	TRBV4-1	CASSHKFGGAAGGPPLDEQYF
15	-	TRBV5-1	CASSLGGRGDTEAFF
14	-	TRBV7-2	CASSLGGRGAELFF
13	-	TRBV20-1	CSARQGVLAEAFF
15	-	TRBV14	CASSQLTGGSVGQYF
14	TRBD1	TRBV6-6	CASRPGTVGQPQYF
15	-	TRBV7-1	CASSSRGDGTDTQYF
14	-	TRBV6-1	CASKLVVGTDTQYF
14	-	TRBV5-4	CASSQRDYGYTIYF
16	TRBD1	TRBV10-2	CASSESTGGAGQPQHF
12	-	TRBV27	CASKDFYNEQFF
13	-	TRBV10-2	CASRVGTDYGYTF